One and the same sample provided the 26 T cell receptor beta chains below, sequenced in a study of T cells in Graves' hyperthyroidism and ophthalmopathy. Amplified regions were TCR beta CDR3 sequences from RNA transcripts. The study used the HTBI primer set for a first-round RT-PCR of the TCR CDR3. TCRdb recomputed calls from the multiplex PCR reads with MiXCR, one row per CDR3 protein. Of 640,000 or so distinct CDR3 sequences listed, under 15% were seen once; the top ten hold over 3.5%. Sequencing used blood. The source of these receptors is a woman between 35 and 50 years old with Graves' ophthalmopathy.

This rearrangement joins TRBV10-3 to TRBJ1-3; no reliable D call. Trimming removed 7 bases at V and 1 base at J, with 14 bases between. The CDR3 is made up of 15 amino acids. Germline V CDR1 and CDR2: ENHRY, SYGVKD. CDR3 region: CAIKGAQSSGNTIYF. The CDR3 DNA is TGTGCCATCAAAGGCGCACAGAGTTCTGGAAACACCATATATTTT.

This clonotype was seen at least ten times. This chain joins TRBV6-5 and TRBJ2-7; tentatively, D is TRBD2 (6 bases). This CDR3 comprises 13 residues. Looked up from germline, CDR1 is MNHEY and CDR2 is SVGAGI. V was cut by 2 bases and J by 7 bases, with 12 bases left in between. CDR3 nucleotide sequence: TGTGCCAGCAGTTACGGGGGAGGCACAGAGCAGTACTTC. Translation gives CASSYGGGTEQYF.

This clonotype was seen at least ten times. The chain is built from TRBV6-5 and TRBJ2-4, with D uncertain. Germline V gene data show CDR1 as MNHEY and CDR2 as SVGAGI. V was cut by 0 bases and J by 3 bases, with 9 bases left in between. The length of the CDR3 is 15 residues. The CDR3 nucleotides are TGTGCCAGCAGTTACTCGAGTTCGAGCAAAAACATTCAGTACTTC. Translating it yields CASSYSSSSKNIQYF.

In its sample, this clonotype was seen many times. This chain joins TRBV20-1 and TRBJ2-7; D is perhaps TRBD2 (5 bases). V gave up 0 bases and J gave up 3 bases, with 9 bases separating them. The CDR3 runs to 13 residues. Germline V lookup: CDR1 DFQATT, CDR2 SNEGSKA (reference sequence). CDR3 sequence (DNA): TGCAGTGCTAGAGACACTAGAGACTACGAGCAGTACTTC. It encodes CSARDTRDYEQYF.

This clonotype showed up many times. The chain has TRBV7-8 and TRBJ2-5; a weak D match, TRBD2 (5 bases). This CDR3 spans 18 amino acids. The germline gives CDR1 SGHVS, CDR2 FQNEAQ. V was shortened by 7 bases and J by 5 bases, with 29 bases between the two germline ends. DNA for the CDR3: TGTGCCAGCACCCGGACTTGGTGGGCGGAGGAGAATCGGGAGACCCAGTACTTC. This translates into CASTRTWWAEENRETQYF.

Ten or more counts support this clonotype. The V gene is TRBV9, the J gene TRBJ1-1; TRBD1 agrees at 8 bases. This CDR3 comprises 12 residues. Losses at the gene ends were 1 base for V and 7 bases for J; bases not matched to a gene: 0. In germline, CDR1 is SGDLS, CDR2 YYNGEE. The CDR3 sequence: CASSVTGGEAFF. The CDR3 nucleotides read TGTGCCAGCAGCGTAACAGGGGGTGAAGCTTTCTTT.

This chain links TRBV4-3 with TRBJ2-2; maybe TRBD2 (5 bases). The CDR3 consists of 15 residues. CDR1 is LGHNA and CDR2 is YSLEER in the germline V gene. The ends were cut back, 2 bases at V and 4 bases at J, with 11 bases in the middle. This CDR3 reads CASSQRVGVTGELFF. The CDR3 DNA is TGCGCCAGCAGCCAACGCGTGGGAGTCACCGGGGAGCTGTTTTTT.

This chain links TRBV3-1 with TRBJ2-7, with 8 positions matching TRBD2. CDR1 LGHDT and CDR2 YNNKEL come from the germline V gene (reference sequence). The CDR3 sequence is 15 residues long. V dropped 4 bases and J dropped 2; count of bases not matched to a gene: 7. The CDR3 region has the DNA TGTGCCAGCAGCCTCCTAAGCGGGGGTACCTACGAGCAGTACTTC. Translated, it gives CASSLLSGGTYEQYF.

This clonotype was counted ten times or more. The chain uses TRBV6-2 or TRBV6-3 and TRBJ2-7; TRBD1 matches at 7 bases. V trimming: 5 bases; J trimming: 2 bases; junction bases outside the gene matches: 6. The CDR3 contains 14 residues. CDR1 and CDR2 from the germline V gene are MNHEY and SVGEGT. CDR3 DNA: TGTGCCAGCAGTACAAGTGGGACAGCCTACGAGCAGTACTTC. It translates to CASSTSGTAYEQYF.

The chain links TRBV6-5 to TRBJ2-5; D unclear. This CDR3 spans 17 amino acids. The germline V gene encodes CDR1 MNHEY and CDR2 SVGAGI. V was pared by 0 bases and J by 5 bases, with 19 bases between. In DNA form, the CDR3 reads TGTGCCAGCAGTTACTCGCGCCCTCCCCAAGGGCGGGAGACCCAGTACTTC. This sequence encodes CASSYSRPPQGRETQYF.

This clonotype was counted ten times or more. The chain uses TRBV6-1 and TRBJ1-3; D not certain. Per the germline V gene, CDR1 is MNHNS and CDR2 is SASEGT. V dropped 5 bases and J dropped 8 bases, with 22 bases sitting between them. This CDR3 spans 16 amino acids. In DNA form, the CDR3 reads TGTGCCAGCAGTCCTCAACTCGTTGGGATATCGGACACCATATATTTT. This translates into CASSPQLVGISDTIYF.

In this sample, this clonotype turned up many times. The chain employs TRBV10-3 and TRBJ2-7; 7 nucleotides agree with TRBD1. In germline, CDR1 is ENHRY, CDR2 SYGVKD. CDR3 size: 13 residues. After removal of 11 bases from V and 5 bases from J, the junction contained 12 bases not matched to a gene. The CDR3 loop reads CAVSTGTEDEQYF. As DNA, the CDR3 is TGTGCCGTATCTACCGGGACAGAGGACGAGCAGTACTTC.

The table lists this clonotype with many counts. This chain joins TRBV7-2 and TRBJ1-1; no reliable D call. V gave up 0 bases and J gave up 7 bases, with 15 bases separating them. Germline lookup yields CDR1 SGHTA and CDR2 FQGNSA. This CDR3 comprises 15 residues. This CDR3 is CASSLAGTGRDEAFF. The CDR3 DNA reads TGTGCCAGCAGCTTAGCTGGCACTGGGCGGGATGAAGCTTTCTTT.

This clonotype has a count of ten or more. V is TRBV27 and J is TRBJ2-7; the D gene is possibly TRBD1 (6 bases). Trimming took off 6 bases at V and 0 bases at J, with 12 bases between the two ends. This CDR3 has 14 residues. Per the germline V gene, CDR1 is MNHEY and CDR2 is SMNVEV (reference sequence). DNA of the CDR3: TGTGCCAGCAGGGGGACATTGAGCTCCTACGAGCAGTACTTC. It codes for CASRGTLSSYEQYF.

This clonotype was detected ten times or more. V is TRBV20-1 and J is TRBJ2-7; possible D gene TRBD1, 6 bases. The germline V gene encodes CDR1 DFQATT and CDR2 SNEGSKA (reference sequence). The CDR3 covers 14 residues. CDR3 region: CSADPRQDHYEQYF. As DNA, the CDR3 is TGCAGCGCCGACCCTCGACAGGACCACTACGAGCAGTACTTC.

There are a few counts of this clonotype. The chain recombines TRBV5-1 with TRBJ2-5; possible D gene TRBD2, 6 bases. The V and J ends lost 1 base and 5 bases respectively, with 15 bases between them. The CDR3 is 15 residues long. Looked up from germline, CDR1 is SGHRS and CDR2 is YFSETQ. This CDR3 is CASSLRPGVEETQYF. The CDR3 DNA reads as TGCGCCAGCAGCTTGAGACCGGGGGTCGAGGAGACCCAGTACTTC.

This clonotype has at least ten counts. This sequence joins TRBV12-3 or TRBV12-4 and TRBJ1-3; 8 bases fit TRBD1. The CDR3 covers 14 residues. V shed 7 bases and J 3 bases; nucleotides not matched to a gene: 5. The CDR3 spells CASNTGGGGNTIYF. DNA of the CDR3: TGTGCCAGCAACACAGGGGGAGGTGGAAACACCATATATTTT.

This clonotype was counted at least ten times. The V call is TRBV2, the J call TRBJ1-1, with D unclear. The V gene lost 7 bases and the J gene lost 0 bases, with 9 bases spanning the gap. The V gene's germline CDR1 is SNHLY and CDR2 FYNNEI. The CDR3 consists of 13 residues. The CDR3 DNA reads TGTGCCAGCAACGAGGTAATGAACACTGAAGCTTTCTTT. Translated, it gives CASNEVMNTEAFF.

This clonotype has a count of ten or more. The chain couples TRBV6-5 to TRBJ1-5; 7 bases are shared with TRBD1. The CDR3 is 16 amino acids. The V gene's germline CDR1 is MNHEY and CDR2 SVGAGI. Trimming at V came to 4 bases and at J to 2 bases, leaving 8 bases not matched to a gene. The CDR3 nucleotides are TGTGCCAGCAGTTCCTCGGTAACAGGGGGCAATCAGCCCCAGCATTTT. It codes for CASSSSVTGGNQPQHF.

The table lists this clonotype with many counts. The gene calls are TRBV12-3 or TRBV12-4 and TRBJ1-1, with a weak D call TRBD1 (5 bases). The CDR3 totals 12 residues. Trimming pared 6 bases from V and 11 bases from J, leaving 16 bases between. CDR3: CASSRRGGRAFF. The CDR3 region has the DNA TGTGCCAGCAGCCGTCGGGGGGGACGGGCTTTCTTT.

This clonotype was found a few times. Being one base from a much bigger clone, this may be a read error. V is TRBV19 and J is TRBJ1-5; D is possibly TRBD1 (5 bases). This CDR3 region has 14 residues. Trimming stripped 5 bases from V and 3 bases from J, with 11 bases between. Germline V lookup: CDR1 LNHDA, CDR2 SQIVND (reference sequence). CDR3 coding DNA: TGTGCCAGTAGTGTCACAGGAGACAATCAGCCCCAGCATTTT. Its translation is CASSVTGDNQPQHF.

A note on this clonotype: This sequence may be a read error, since a much larger clone differs from it by one base. The V call is TRBV3-1, the J call TRBJ2-5; no firm D call. Germline CDR1 LGHDT, CDR2 YNNKEL (reference sequence). CDR3 size: 12 residues. This CDR3 is CASSPGPETRYF. The CDR3 bases are TGTGCCAGCAGCCCCGGCCCCGAGACCCGGTACTTC.

There are many counts of this clonotype. This chain uses TRBV20-1 with TRBJ2-2, with D maybe TRBD2 (5 bases). The CDR3 is 15 residues long. V was pared by 0 bases and J by 4 bases, with 12 bases between. Germline CDR1 is DFQATT and CDR2 is SNEGSKA (reference sequence). The CDR3 bases are TGCAGTGCTAGAGATAGGTGGAGGCTCACCGGGGAGCTGTTTTTT. Protein: CSARDRWRLTGELFF.

This clonotype was seen ten or more times. The V gene is TRBV5-1, the J gene TRBJ2-5, with TRBD2 matching 7 bases. Germline-derived CDR1 and CDR2 are SGHRS and YFSETQ. The V segment lost 7 bases and the J segment 8 bases; nucleotides outside the gene matches: 17. The CDR3 has 15 amino acids. CDR3 nucleotide sequence: TGCGCCAGCTACTCCCCCGGGGAGGGGCTACCCACCCAGTACTTC. It specifies CASYSPGEGLPTQYF.

The genes are TRBV11-3 and TRBJ2-1, with TRBD1 identical over 7 bases. Trimming took 4 bases from V and 4 from J; bases not matched to a gene: 7. The CDR3 covers 15 residues. Germline CDR1 SGHNT, CDR2 YENEEA. CDR3 sequence: CASSSPGQFYNEQFF. CDR3 nucleotide sequence: TGTGCCAGCAGCTCACCGGGACAGTTTTACAATGAGCAGTTCTTC.

This chain connects TRBV12-3 or TRBV12-4 to TRBJ1-1; 11 positions match TRBD1. CDR3 length equals 14 residues. V lost 5 bases, J lost 10 bases, and 9 bases stayed unmatched. The CDR3 loop is CASSPSFGTGGAFF. The CDR3 DNA reads TGTGCCAGCAGTCCATCCTTCGGGACAGGGGGAGCTTTCTTT.